This is a list of T cell receptor beta chains from one sample in a study of shared clonotypes between healthy human individuals. Here immunoSEQ multiplex PCR was the method, and the copy in TCRdb shows in-frame clones only, minus some. The sample holds more than 600,000 clones, 92% seen once. Sequencing was carried out using naive CD8+ T cells sorted from blood. The receptors stem from a young man in good health. Each CDR3 is given with its conserved first and last residue. Each record gives: V gene, CDR3 length, J gene, CDR3 protein.

>TRBV19|15|TRBJ2-2
CAGRPGTGNTGELFF
>TRBV6-1|18|TRBJ1-1
CASSEALPGSGLGTEAFF
>TRBV19|17|TRBJ2-1
CASSTGQGLPSNNEQFF
>TRBV14|13|TRBJ1-4
CASSHLGDEKLFF
>TRBV30|14|TRBJ2-3
CAWLAEGVGDTQYF
>TRBV7-2|14|TRBJ2-7
CASSLPWGAYEQYF
>TRBV13|11|TRBJ2-3
CASSSTDTQYF
>TRBV27|14|TRBJ2-1
CASSSVAPYNEQFF
>TRBV5-1|13|TRBJ1-2
CASSLEGANGYTF
>TRBV5-5|16|TRBJ2-2
CASSFKTVFPSGELFF
>TRBV9|11|TRBJ2-2
CASEWAGELFF
>TRBV27|13|TRBJ1-4
CASRRGRAEKLFF
>TRBV6-1|15|TRBJ2-7
CASSEWAGGKYEQYF
>TRBV29-1|12|TRBJ2-7
CSVVQGRSEQYF
>TRBV30|11|TRBJ2-7
CAWSLTYEQYF
>TRBV27|12|TRBJ1-1
CASSISQGWAFF
>TRBV7-9|14|TRBJ1-5
CASSLVGAGQPQHF
>TRBV6-5|14|TRBJ1-5
CASSDRGRNQPQHF
>TRBV4-1|15|TRBJ1-2
CASSRMTDPAYGYTF
>TRBV25-1|12|TRBJ2-2
CASLTSIGELFF
>TRBV28|16|TRBJ2-7
CASSLVLSGMGYEQYF
>TRBV13|13|TRBJ2-4
CASSLAGANIQYF
>TRBV11-2|14|TRBJ2-1
CASTLAGDYNEQFF
>TRBV5-1|15|TRBJ2-2
CASSFPNRPPGELFF
>TRBV27|13|TRBJ1-5
CASSDYSNQPQHF
>TRBV11-2|14|TRBJ2-7
CASSSFKQGYEQYF
>TRBV7-9|12|TRBJ1-2
CASRLANYGYTF
>TRBV11-2|15|TRBJ2-5
CASSFDGVGQETQYF
>TRBV2|13|TRBJ1-2
CARRWEAAWGYTF
>TRBV29-1|14|TRBJ2-1
CSVELSGRFDEQFF
>TRBV2|15|TRBJ2-3
CASSPGTGGWDTQYF
>TRBV6-1|16|TRBJ2-1
CASSEQAFISYNEQFF
>TRBV12-2|17|TRBJ2-1
CASRFSPGGENHNEQFF
>TRBV7-9|15|TRBJ2-5
CASSFRYEIQETQYF
>TRBV4-1|14|TRBJ2-3
CASSYRTGTDTQYF
>TRBV11-2|15|TRBJ2-1
CASSLGWDSSVGQFF
>TRBV13|18|TRBJ2-5
CASSTGTETSGVGETQYF
>TRBV4-3|14|TRBJ1-1
CASSQQTANTEAFF
>TRBV7-9|13|TRBJ1-1
CASRKQGLPEAFF
>TRBV4-1|15|TRBJ2-3
CASSQESSGTDTQYF
>TRBV11-2|15|TRBJ2-1
CASSLWGVSYNEQFF
>TRBV27|13|TRBJ2-1
CASSLSRLHEQFF
>TRBV29-1|16|TRBJ2-6
CSVVGTPNSGANVLTF
>TRBV27|15|TRBJ2-5
CASSLLQGNQETQYF
>TRBV10-2|19|TRBJ1-1
CASSEMAGVTSHGNTEAFF
>TRBV25-1|14|TRBJ2-3
CASSEYGSTDTQYF
>TRBV18|17|TRBJ2-2
CASSPPGSGPNTGELFF
>TRBV27|12|TRBJ2-1
CASSTGSEEQFF